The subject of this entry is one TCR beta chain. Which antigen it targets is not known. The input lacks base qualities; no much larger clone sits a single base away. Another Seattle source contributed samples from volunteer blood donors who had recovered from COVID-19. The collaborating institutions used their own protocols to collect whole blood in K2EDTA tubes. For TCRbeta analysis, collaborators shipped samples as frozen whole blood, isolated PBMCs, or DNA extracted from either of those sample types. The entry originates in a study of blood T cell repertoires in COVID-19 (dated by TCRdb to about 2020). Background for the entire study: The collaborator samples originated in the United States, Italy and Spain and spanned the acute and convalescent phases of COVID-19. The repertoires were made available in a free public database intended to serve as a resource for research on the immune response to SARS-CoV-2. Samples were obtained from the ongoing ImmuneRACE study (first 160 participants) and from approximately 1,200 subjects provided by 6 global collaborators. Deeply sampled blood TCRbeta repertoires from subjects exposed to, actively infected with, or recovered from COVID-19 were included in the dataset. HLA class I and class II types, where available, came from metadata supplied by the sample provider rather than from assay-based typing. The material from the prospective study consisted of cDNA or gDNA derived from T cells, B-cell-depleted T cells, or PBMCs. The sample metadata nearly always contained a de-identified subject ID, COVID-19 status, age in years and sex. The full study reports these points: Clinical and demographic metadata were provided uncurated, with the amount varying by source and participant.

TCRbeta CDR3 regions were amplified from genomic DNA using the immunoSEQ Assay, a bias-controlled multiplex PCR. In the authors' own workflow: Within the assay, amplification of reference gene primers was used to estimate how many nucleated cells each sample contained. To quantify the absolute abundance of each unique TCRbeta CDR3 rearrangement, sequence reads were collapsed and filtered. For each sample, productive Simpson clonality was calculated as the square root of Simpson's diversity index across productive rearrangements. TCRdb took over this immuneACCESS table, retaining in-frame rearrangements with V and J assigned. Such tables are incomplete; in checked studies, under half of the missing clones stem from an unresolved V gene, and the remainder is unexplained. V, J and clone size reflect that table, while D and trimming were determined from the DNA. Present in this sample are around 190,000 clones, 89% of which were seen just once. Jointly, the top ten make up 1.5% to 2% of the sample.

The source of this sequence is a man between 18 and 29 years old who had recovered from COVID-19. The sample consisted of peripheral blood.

The CDR3 is CASSFSTSVYNEQFF. The sequence in DNA is TGTGCCAGCAGCTTTTCGACTAGCGTGTACAATGAGCAGTTCTTC. The chain employs TRBV11-2 and TRBJ2-1, with 8 bases in between that match TRBD2. V has 3 bases trimmed and J has 4 bases trimmed; junction bases matching no gene number 5. Per the germline V gene, SGHAT is the CDR1 and FQNNGV is the CDR2. The CDR3 runs 15 residues from the cysteine to the phenylalanine. Here the CDR3 DNA is all that survives: 45 bases in frame from base 1.